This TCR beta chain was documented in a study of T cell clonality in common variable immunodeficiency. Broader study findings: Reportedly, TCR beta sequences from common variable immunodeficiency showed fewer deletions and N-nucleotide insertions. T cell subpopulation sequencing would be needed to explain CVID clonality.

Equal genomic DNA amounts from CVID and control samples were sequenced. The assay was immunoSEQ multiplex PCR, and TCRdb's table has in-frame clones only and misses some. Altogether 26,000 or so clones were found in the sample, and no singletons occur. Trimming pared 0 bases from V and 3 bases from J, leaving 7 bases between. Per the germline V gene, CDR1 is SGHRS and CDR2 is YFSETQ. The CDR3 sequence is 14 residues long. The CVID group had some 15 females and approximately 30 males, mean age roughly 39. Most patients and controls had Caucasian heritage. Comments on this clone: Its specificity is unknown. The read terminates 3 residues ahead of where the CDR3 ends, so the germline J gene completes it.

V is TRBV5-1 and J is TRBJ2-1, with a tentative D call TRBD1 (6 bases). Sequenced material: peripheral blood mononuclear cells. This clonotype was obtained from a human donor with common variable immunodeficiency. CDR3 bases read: TGCGCCAGCAGCTTGGGGGGGCTCTACAATGAG. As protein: CASSLGGLYNE. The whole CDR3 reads CASSLGGLYNEQFF.